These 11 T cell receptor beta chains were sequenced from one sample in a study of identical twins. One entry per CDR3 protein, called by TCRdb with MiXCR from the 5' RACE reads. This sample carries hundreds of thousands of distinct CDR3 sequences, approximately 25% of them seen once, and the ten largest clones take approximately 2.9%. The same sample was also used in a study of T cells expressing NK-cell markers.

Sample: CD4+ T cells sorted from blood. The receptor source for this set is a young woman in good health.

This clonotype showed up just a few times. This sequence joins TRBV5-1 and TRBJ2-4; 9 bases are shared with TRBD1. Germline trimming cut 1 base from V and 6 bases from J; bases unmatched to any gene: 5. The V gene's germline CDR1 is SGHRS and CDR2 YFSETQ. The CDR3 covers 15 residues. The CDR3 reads CASSLNGQGRNIQYF. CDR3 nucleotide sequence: TGCGCCAGCAGCTTGAATGGACAGGGGAGAAACATTCAGTACTTC.

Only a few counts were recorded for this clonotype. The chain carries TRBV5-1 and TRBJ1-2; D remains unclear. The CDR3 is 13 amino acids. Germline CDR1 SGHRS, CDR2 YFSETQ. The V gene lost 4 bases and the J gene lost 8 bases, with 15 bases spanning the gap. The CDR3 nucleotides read TGCGCCAGCAGCCCGAACGCAAAGGGAGGCTACACCTTC. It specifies CASSPNAKGGYTF.

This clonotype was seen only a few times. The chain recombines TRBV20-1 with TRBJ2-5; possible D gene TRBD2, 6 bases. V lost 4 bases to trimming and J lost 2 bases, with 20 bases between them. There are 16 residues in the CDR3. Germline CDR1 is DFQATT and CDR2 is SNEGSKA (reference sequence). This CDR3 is CSAINAREQVQETQYF. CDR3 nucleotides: TGCAGTGCTATCAACGCGCGGGAACAGGTACAAGAGACCCAGTACTTC.

The CDR3 here is CASSLGRLAFF. The CDR3 bases are TGTGCCAGCAGCTTAGGGCGATTAGCTTTCTTT. The chain is built from TRBV7-2 and TRBJ1-1; D unresolved. This CDR3 comprises 11 residues. The germline gives CDR1 SGHTA, CDR2 FQGNSA. The V end was cut by 1 base, the J end by 10 bases, with 7 bases between.

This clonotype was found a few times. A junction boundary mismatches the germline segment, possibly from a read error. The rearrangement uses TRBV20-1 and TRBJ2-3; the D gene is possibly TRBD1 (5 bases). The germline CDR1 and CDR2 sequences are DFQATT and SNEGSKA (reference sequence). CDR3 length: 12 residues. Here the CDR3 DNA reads TGCAGTGCTTCGGCAGCCACAGGTACGCAGTATTTT. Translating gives CSASAATGTQYF.

Here the CDR3 reads CASSPRHAAQYF. CDR3 DNA: TGTGCCAGCAGTCCGCGGCACGCAGCGCAGTACTTC. V gene TRBV27 combines with J gene TRBJ2-7; D gene uncertain. CDR3 length: 12 amino acids. Trimming cost V 5 bases and J 9 bases, with 14 bases left between them. Germline V lookup: CDR1 MNHEY, CDR2 SMNVEV (reference sequence).

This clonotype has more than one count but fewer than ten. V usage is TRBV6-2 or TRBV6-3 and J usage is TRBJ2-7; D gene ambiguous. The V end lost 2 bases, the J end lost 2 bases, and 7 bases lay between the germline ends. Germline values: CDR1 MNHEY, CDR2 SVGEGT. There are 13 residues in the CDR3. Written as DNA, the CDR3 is TGTGCCAGCAGTTACATCCTAGCCTACGAGCAGTACTTC. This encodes CASSYILAYEQYF.

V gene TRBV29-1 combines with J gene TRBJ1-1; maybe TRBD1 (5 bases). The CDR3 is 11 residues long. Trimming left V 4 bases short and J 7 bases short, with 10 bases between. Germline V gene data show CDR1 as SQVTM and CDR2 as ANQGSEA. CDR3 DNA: TGCAGCGTTGGGGGCTCCGGTGAAGCTTTCTTT. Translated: CSVGGSGEAFF.

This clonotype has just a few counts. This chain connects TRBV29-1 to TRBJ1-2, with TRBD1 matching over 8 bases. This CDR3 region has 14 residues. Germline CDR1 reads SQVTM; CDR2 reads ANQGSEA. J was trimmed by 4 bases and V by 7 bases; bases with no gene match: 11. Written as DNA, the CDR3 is TGCAGCGCTGCACTGGACAGGGCACCCTATGGCTACACCTTC. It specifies CSAALDRAPYGYTF. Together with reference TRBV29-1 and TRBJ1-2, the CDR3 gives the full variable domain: SAVISQKPSRDICQRGTSLTIQCQVDSQVTMMFWYRQQPGQSLTLIATANQGSEATYESGFVIDKFPISRPNLTFSTLTVSNMSPEDSSIYLCSAALDRAPYGYTFGSGTRLTVV.

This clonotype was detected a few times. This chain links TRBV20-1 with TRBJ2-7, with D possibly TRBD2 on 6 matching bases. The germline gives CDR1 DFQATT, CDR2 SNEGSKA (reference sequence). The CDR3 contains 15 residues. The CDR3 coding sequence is TGCAGCACGCTGCCTGGCGGGGCTAGCTCCTACGAGCAGTACTTC. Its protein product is CSTLPGGASSYEQYF.

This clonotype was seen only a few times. CDR3 amino acids: CASSPGLATGTQYF. The CDR3 coding sequence is TGCGCCAGCAGCCCGGGACTAGCTACTGGTACGCAGTATTTT. The chain recombines TRBV4-3 with TRBJ2-3, with TRBD2 matching 9 bases. The V segment lost 4 bases and the J segment 8 bases; nucleotides outside the gene matches: 7. The CDR3 consists of 14 residues. Germline CDR1 and CDR2: LGHNA and YSLEER.